A selection of T cell receptor beta chains follows, all from one sample in a study of blood T cell repertoires in COVID-19. Libraries were prepared by immunoSEQ multiplex PCR; TCRdb keeps only in-frame clonotypes and omits some of them. The sample includes some 100,000 clones, more than 80% seen only once; the top ten take around 1.2%. Sequencing was carried out using peripheral blood. The source of these receptors is a human donor in a cohort sampled during active COVID-19. Each CDR3 is given with its conserved first and last residue. Each record gives: CDR3 protein, CDR3 DNA, V gene, J gene, D gene, CDR3 length, clone size. A D gene is named only where the DNA matches it firmly. Rows may omit the clone size; those that give it use once, few, many or a size class.

CASSQDWRGGDEQYF	TGCGCCAGCAGCCAAGACTGGAGGGGTGGAGACGAGCAGTACTTC	TRBV4-3	TRBJ2-7	.	15	.
CASSEFGFTGDMNTEAFF	TGTGCCAGCAGTGAATTTGGGTTTACAGGGGATATGAACACTGAAGCTTTCTTT	TRBV6-1	TRBJ1-1	TRBD1	18	.
CASSFTTGKTSRDEQFF	TGTGCCAGCAGCTTCACGACAGGAAAGACGTCTCGGGATGAGCAGTTCTTC	TRBV5-5	TRBJ2-1	.	17	.
CASSLVGRGDSRNIQYF	TGTGCCAGCAGCTTAGTGGGACGTGGGGACTCGCGAAACATTCAGTACTTC	TRBV7-9	TRBJ2-4	.	17	.
CASSFVGGRGPLTQYF	TGTGCCAGCAGTTTTGTGGGCGGGAGGGGGCCCCTTACGCAGTATTTT	TRBV27	TRBJ2-3	TRBD2	16	.
CASSPYRGNQPQHF	TGTGCCAGCAGCCCATACAGGGGCAATCAGCCCCAGCATTTT	TRBV7-2	TRBJ1-5	.	14	.
CASRLAGGREQYF	TGTGCCAGCCGGTTGGCGGGAGGGCGTGAGCAGTACTTC	TRBV12-3/TRBV12-4	TRBJ2-7	TRBD2	13	few
CASSPFGGAGPGTNEKLFF	TGTGCCAGTAGCCCCTTTGGGGGGGCCGGCCCAGGAACTAATGAAAAACTGTTTTTT	TRBV19	TRBJ1-4	.	19	few
CASSPAGIYNSPLHF	TGTGCCAGCAGCCCAGCCGGGATCTATAATTCACCCCTCCACTTT	TRBV5-5	TRBJ1-6	.	15	.
CASRQTGAGGYTF	TGTGCCAGCAGACAAACAGGGGCAGGTGGCTACACCTTC	TRBV6-5	TRBJ1-2	TRBD1	13	.
CASSQGGRTITDTQYF	TGTGCCAGCAGCCAAGGAGGGAGGACCATCACAGATACGCAGTATTTT	TRBV3-1/TRBV3-2	TRBJ2-3	.	16	.
CASSVGAGASSYEQYF	TGTGCCAGCAGCGTAGGGGCGGGGGCCTCTTCCTACGAGCAGTACTTC	TRBV9	TRBJ2-7	.	16	.
CASSSDYSSYNEQFF	TGTGCCAGCAGCTCCGATTATAGCTCCTACAATGAGCAGTTCTTC	TRBV7-2	TRBJ2-1	.	15	.
CASSPTPGRRIIHEQYF	TGTGCCAGCAGCCCGACCCCGGGGAGAAGGATAATCCACGAGCAGTACTTC	TRBV27	TRBJ2-7	.	17	.
CASSLFSGNTYEQYF	TGTGCCAGCAGTTTATTCTCCGGGAACACCTACGAGCAGTACTTC	TRBV27	TRBJ2-7	.	15	.
CASSRGTGERLNEQYF	TGTGCCAGCAGCCGAGGGACAGGGGAACGGTTGAACGAGCAGTACTTC	TRBV13	TRBJ2-7	TRBD1	16	.
CASSLSPWGAGVTGELFF	TGTGCCAGCAGTTTATCGCCCTGGGGAGCGGGCGTCACCGGGGAGCTGTTTTTT	TRBV27	TRBJ2-2	.	18	.
CASTDRVASSTNVLTF	TGTGCCAGCACCGACAGGGTAGCCTCCTCAACTAACGTCCTGACTTTC	TRBV2	TRBJ2-6	TRBD1	16	.
CASSRWVSSEETQYF	TGTGCCAGCAGTAGGTGGGTCTCTAGCGAAGAGACCCAGTACTTC	TRBV5-6	TRBJ2-5	.	15	.
CASRATGVRGGYTF	TGTGCCAGCAGGGCTACAGGGGTAAGAGGTGGCTACACCTTC	TRBV3-1/TRBV3-2	TRBJ1-2	TRBD1	14	.
CASSQGGGSPAKNIQYF	TGTGCCAGCAGCCAAGGGGGGGGGAGTCCAGCCAAAAACATTCAGTACTTC	TRBV3-1/TRBV3-2	TRBJ2-4	TRBD2	17	.
CATSDLGLAGEVPDTQYF	TGTGCCACCAGTGATTTAGGACTAGCGGGAGAAGTACCAGATACGCAGTATTTT	TRBV24-1	TRBJ2-3	TRBD2	18	.
CASSLGQIITGELFF	TGCGCCAGCAGCTTGGGGCAGATTATTACCGGGGAGCTGTTTTTT	TRBV5-1	TRBJ2-2	.	15	.
CASSQGVPSGDTQYF	TGCGCCAGCAGCCAAGGGGTCCCTTCGGGAGATACGCAGTATTTT	TRBV4-3	TRBJ2-3	.	15	once
CASSLGTGGSQPQHF	TGTGCCAGCAGCCTTGGGACAGGGGGTAGTCAGCCCCAGCATTTT	TRBV7-2	TRBJ1-5	TRBD1	15	.
CASSWDRAAEAFF	TGTGCCAGCAGCTGGGACAGGGCCGCTGAAGCTTTCTTT	TRBV25-1	TRBJ1-1	TRBD1	13	.